The next 16 T cell receptor beta chains were all read from a single sample in a study of spatial heterogeneity in lung cancer. TCRdb re-called the 5' RACE reads with MiXCR, one entry per CDR3 protein. The sample includes approximately 93,000 distinct CDR3 sequences, just under 20% of them seen just once. The time point here: blood at routine non-recurrence follow-up after resection. The sequencing used PBMCs, collected at follow-up. The receptors stem from a male donor with early-stage non-small cell lung cancer.

This clonotype was seen a handful of times. This chain connects TRBV19 to TRBJ2-7; D ambiguous. CDR1 is LNHDA, CDR2 SQIVND, per germline (reference sequence). V dropped 3 bases and J dropped 4 bases, with 19 bases sitting between them. The CDR3 consists of 16 residues. The CDR3 DNA follows: TGTGCCAGTAGTATCAATTCTGTCCGACCCCATTACGAGCAGTACTTC. Its protein is CASSINSVRPHYEQYF.

This clonotype occurred a few times. This chain links TRBV5-6 with TRBJ1-1; D not certain. This CDR3 contains 17 residues. V lost 4 bases to trimming and J lost 5 bases, with 24 bases between them. Per the germline V gene, CDR1 is SGHDT and CDR2 is YYEEEE. The CDR3 DNA is TGTGCCAGCAGCCGACACTCGACGGGCGGGGTAAATACTGAAGCTTTCTTT. It is translated as CASSRHSTGGVNTEAFF.

The chain has TRBV29-1 and TRBJ1-3, with D hard to call. Germline V gene sequence: CDR1 SQVTM, CDR2 ANQGSEA. Trimming took 1 base from V and 3 from J, leaving 7 bases between them. The CDR3 sequence is 13 residues long. The CDR3 region is CSVEGENGNTIYF. CDR3 bases: TGCAGCGTTGAAGGGGAAAATGGAAACACCATATATTTT.

This clonotype was recorded at least ten times. J is TRBJ2-3 and V is TRBV18, with TRBD1 matching over 10 bases. The CDR3 contains 17 residues. The germline V gene has CDR1 KGHSH and CDR2 LQKENI. V gave up 4 bases and J gave up 2 bases; unmatched junction bases: 9. The CDR3 DNA reads as TGTGCCAGCTCACGAACCGGGACAGGGGCTTTCACAGATACGCAGTATTTT. Residues: CASSRTGTGAFTDTQYF.

The rearrangement joins TRBV29-1 to TRBJ1-1, with D perhaps matching TRBD1 (6 bases). The V end was cut by 3 bases, the J end by 6 bases, with 14 bases between. Germline CDR1 SQVTM, CDR2 ANQGSEA. This CDR3 region has 13 residues. CDR3 bases: TGCAGCGTTGATTCAGGGACACGGGCTGAAGCTTTCTTT. This gives the protein CSVDSGTRAEAFF. Filled out from reference TRBV29-1 and TRBJ1-1, the complete variable domain reads SAVISQKPSRDICQRGTSLTIQCQVDSQVTMMFWYRQQPGQSLTLIATANQGSEATYESGFVIDKFPISRPNLTFSTLTVSNMSPEDSSIYLCSVDSGTRAEAFFGQGTRLTVV.

This clonotype was counted ten times or more. The J gene is TRBJ1-5, the V gene TRBV7-8, with D possibly TRBD1 on 5 matching bases. The germline gives CDR1 SGHVS, CDR2 FQNEAQ. There are 15 residues in the CDR3. The V gene lost 1 base and the J gene lost 2 bases, with 9 bases spanning the gap. Written as DNA, the CDR3 is TGTGCCAGCAGCTTAGGAGGGGTCGGCAATCAGCCCCAGCATTTT. Translating it yields CASSLGGVGNQPQHF.

V gene TRBV20-1 combines with J gene TRBJ2-3; D may be TRBD1 or TRBD2 (7 bases each). The germline V gene encodes CDR1 DFQATT and CDR2 SNEGSKA (reference sequence). The CDR3 sequence is 15 residues long. Between the trimmed V and J ends, which lost 2 bases and 4 bases, there was a span of 16 bases. The CDR3 DNA sequence: TGCAGTGCTAGACACTCACAGGGGAGGGCAGATACGCAGTATTTT. Amino acids: CSARHSQGRADTQYF.

This chain connects TRBV5-5 to TRBJ2-7; TRBD2 aligns across 13 bases. The germline V gene encodes CDR1 SGHKS and CDR2 YYEKEE (reference sequence). The CDR3 sequence is 16 residues long. The trim removed 4 bases at V and 4 bases at J, leaving 8 bases unmatched. The chain's CDR3 is CASSPGETSGRYEQYF. CDR3 sequence (DNA): TGTGCCAGCAGCCCCGGTGAGACTAGCGGGAGGTACGAGCAGTACTTC.

This clonotype was seen ten or more times. The chain links TRBV7-8 to TRBJ1-5, with 8 bases lining up with TRBD1. The trim removed 4 bases at V and 3 bases at J, leaving 8 bases unmatched. Germline V gene lookup returns CDR1 SGHVS and CDR2 FQNEAQ. The CDR3 is 16 residues long. The CDR3 region is CASSSEDRAYNQPQHF. The DNA for the CDR3 is TGTGCCAGCAGCTCCGAGGACAGGGCTTACAATCAGCCCCAGCATTTT. Full variable domain (outside the CDR3, taken from reference TRBV7-8 and TRBJ1-5): GAGVSQSPRYKVAKRGQDVALRCDPISGHVSLFWYQQALGQGPEFLTYFQNEAQLDKSGLPSDRFFAERPEGSVSTLKIQRTQQEDSAVYLCASSSEDRAYNQPQHFGDGTRLSIL.

The sample holds many counts of this clonotype. The chain combines TRBV19 with TRBJ2-2; either TRBD1 or TRBD2 may fit D (5 bases each). Germline values: CDR1 LNHDA, CDR2 SQIVND (reference sequence). There are 16 residues in the CDR3. With 1 base removed from V and 7 bases from J, the gap between germline ends came to 16 bases. DNA of the CDR3: TGTGCCAGTAGTATAGTTTGGGGGACGGATTACGGGGAGCTGTTTTTT. It is translated as CASSIVWGTDYGELFF.

This clonotype was observed a handful of times. This chain connects TRBV6-6 to TRBJ2-4; TRBD1 agrees at 9 bases. The CDR3 is 17 amino acids. J gave up 1 base and V 7 bases, and 11 bases lay outside the gene matches. Germline lookup yields CDR1 MNHNY and CDR2 SVGAGI (reference sequence). CDR3 in DNA: TGTGCCAGCACCGATGATCGGACAGGGGTGGCCAAAAACATTCAGTACTTC. Amino acid sequence: CASTDDRTGVAKNIQYF.

This chain connects TRBV15 to TRBJ2-1, with D perhaps matching TRBD1 or TRBD2 (5 bases each). The germline CDR1 and CDR2 sequences are LNHNV and YYDKDF (reference sequence). The CDR3 is 14 amino acids. Trimming left V 6 bases short and J 6 bases short, with 15 bases between. The CDR3 loop is CATRDGIGANEQFF. As DNA, the CDR3 is TGTGCCACCAGGGACGGGATCGGGGCCAATGAGCAGTTCTTC. Variable domain in full (rest from reference TRBV15 and TRBJ2-1): DAMVIQNPRYQVTQFGKPVTLSCSQTLNHNVMYWYQQKSSQAPKLLFHYYDKDFNNEADTPDNFQSRRPNTSFCFLDIRSPGLGDTAMYLCATRDGIGANEQFFGPGTRLTVL.

This clonotype was observed a few times. This sequence joins TRBV5-6 and TRBJ2-6; unclear D gene. Trimming took 0 bases from V and 5 from J, leaving 6 bases between them. Looked up from germline, CDR1 is SGHDT and CDR2 is YYEEEE. This CDR3 has 14 amino acids. This CDR3 is CASSLGSRANVLTF. The DNA of the CDR3 is TGTGCCAGCAGCTTGGGAAGTAGGGCCAACGTCCTGACTTTC.

The genes are TRBV20-1 and TRBJ1-1; the D gene is possibly TRBD1 (5 bases). V gave up 6 bases and J gave up 1 base, with 9 bases separating them. The CDR3 spans 12 residues. Germline V gene lookup returns CDR1 DFQATT and CDR2 SNEGSKA (reference sequence). The CDR3 here is CSALTGNTEAFF. The CDR3 coding sequence is TGCAGTGCCCTCACAGGGAACACTGAAGCTTTCTTT.

This clonotype came up many times. J is TRBJ1-1 and V is TRBV20-1; 10 bases are shared with TRBD1. The CDR3 sequence is 13 residues long. The germline gives CDR1 DFQATT, CDR2 SNEGSKA (reference sequence). The J segment lost 2 bases and the V segment lost 6 bases, leaving 3 bases of the junction unmatched. CDR3 DNA sequence: TGCAGTGCCGGGACAGGGGTTAACACTGAAGCTTTCTTT. Amino acids: CSAGTGVNTEAFF.

This clonotype was recorded once. The rearrangement links TRBV20-1 to TRBJ2-7; no definite D call. The CDR3 spans 13 residues. With 6 bases removed from V and 3 bases from J, the gap between germline ends came to 15 bases. CDR1 and CDR2 from the germline V gene are DFQATT and SNEGSKA (reference sequence). The CDR3 sequence: CSATPALRYEQYF. The CDR3, as DNA: TGCAGTGCAACCCCGGCTCTGCGCTACGAGCAGTACTTC.